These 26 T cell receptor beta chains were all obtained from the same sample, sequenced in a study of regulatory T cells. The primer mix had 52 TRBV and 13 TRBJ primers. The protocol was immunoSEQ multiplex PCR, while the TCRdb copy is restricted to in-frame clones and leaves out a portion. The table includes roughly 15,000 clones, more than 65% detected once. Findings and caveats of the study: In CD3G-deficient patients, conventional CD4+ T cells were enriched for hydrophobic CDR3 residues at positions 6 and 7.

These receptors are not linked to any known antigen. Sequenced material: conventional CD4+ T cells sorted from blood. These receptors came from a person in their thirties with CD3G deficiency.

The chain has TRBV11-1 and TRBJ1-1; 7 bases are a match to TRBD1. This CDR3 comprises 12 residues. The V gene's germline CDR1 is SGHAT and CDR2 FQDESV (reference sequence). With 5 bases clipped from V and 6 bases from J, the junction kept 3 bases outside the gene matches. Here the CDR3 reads CASSPDRAEAFF. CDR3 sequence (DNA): TGTGCCAGCAGCCCTGACAGGGCTGAAGCTTTCTTT.

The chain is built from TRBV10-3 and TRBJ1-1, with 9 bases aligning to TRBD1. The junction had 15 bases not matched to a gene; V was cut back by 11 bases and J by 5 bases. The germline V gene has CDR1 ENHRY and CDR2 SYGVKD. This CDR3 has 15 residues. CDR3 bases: TGTGCCGCGACAGGGGGAGGGGCCCCTGGTACTGAAGCTTTCTTT. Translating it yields CAATGGGAPGTEAFF.

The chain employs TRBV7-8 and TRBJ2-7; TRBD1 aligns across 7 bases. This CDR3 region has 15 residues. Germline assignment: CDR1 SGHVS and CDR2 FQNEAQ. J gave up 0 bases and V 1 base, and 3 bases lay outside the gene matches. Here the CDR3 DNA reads TGTGCCAGCAGCTTAGAGACAGGGCCCTCCTACGAGCAGTACTTC. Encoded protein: CASSLETGPSYEQYF. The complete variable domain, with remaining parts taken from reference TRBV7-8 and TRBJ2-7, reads GAGVSQSPRYKVAKRGQDVALRCDPISGHVSLFWYQQALGQGPEFLTYFQNEAQLDKSGLPSDRFFAERPEGSVSTLKIQRTQQEDSAVYLCASSLETGPSYEQYFGPGTRLTVT.

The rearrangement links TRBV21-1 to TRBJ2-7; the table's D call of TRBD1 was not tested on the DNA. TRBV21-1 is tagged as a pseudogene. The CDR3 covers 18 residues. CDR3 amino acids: CASSKAFLTGTENDEQYF. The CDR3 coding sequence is TGTGCCAGCAGCAAAGCCTTTTTAACCGGGACAGAAAATGACGAGCAGTACTTC.

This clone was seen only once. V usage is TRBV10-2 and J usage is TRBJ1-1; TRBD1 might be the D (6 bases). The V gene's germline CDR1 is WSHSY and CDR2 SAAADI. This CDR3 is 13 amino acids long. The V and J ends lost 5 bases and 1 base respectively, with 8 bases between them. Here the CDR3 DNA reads TGCGCCAGCAGTATACAGGGGAACACTGAAGCTTTCTTT. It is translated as CASSIQGNTEAFF.

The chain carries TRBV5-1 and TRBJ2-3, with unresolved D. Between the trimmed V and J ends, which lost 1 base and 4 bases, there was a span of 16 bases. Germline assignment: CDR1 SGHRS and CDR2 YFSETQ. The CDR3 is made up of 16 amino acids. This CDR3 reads CASSLTGSTPPDTQYF. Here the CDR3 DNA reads TGCGCCAGCAGCTTGACCGGGTCCACACCACCAGATACGCAGTATTTT.

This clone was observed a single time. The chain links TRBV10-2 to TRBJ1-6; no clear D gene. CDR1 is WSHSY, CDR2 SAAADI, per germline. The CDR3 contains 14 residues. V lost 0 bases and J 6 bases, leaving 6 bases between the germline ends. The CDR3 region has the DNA TGCGCCAGCAGTGAGTCCCCGCCTAATTCACCCCTCCACTTT. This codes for CASSESPPNSPLHF.

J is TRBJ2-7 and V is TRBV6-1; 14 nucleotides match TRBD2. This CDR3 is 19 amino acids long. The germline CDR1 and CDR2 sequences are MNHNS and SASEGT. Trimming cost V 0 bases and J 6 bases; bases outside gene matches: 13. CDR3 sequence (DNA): TGTGCCAGCAGTGAAGCATCCGGACTAGCGGGGGGAACCCGGTCCGAGCAGTACTTC. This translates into CASSEASGLAGGTRSEQYF.

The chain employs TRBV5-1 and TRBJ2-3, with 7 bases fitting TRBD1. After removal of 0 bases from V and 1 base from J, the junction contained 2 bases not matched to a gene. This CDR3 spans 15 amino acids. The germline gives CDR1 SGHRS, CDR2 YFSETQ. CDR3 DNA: TGCGCCAGCAGCTTGGCGGGACAGCGCACAGATACGCAGTATTTT. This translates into CASSLAGQRTDTQYF.

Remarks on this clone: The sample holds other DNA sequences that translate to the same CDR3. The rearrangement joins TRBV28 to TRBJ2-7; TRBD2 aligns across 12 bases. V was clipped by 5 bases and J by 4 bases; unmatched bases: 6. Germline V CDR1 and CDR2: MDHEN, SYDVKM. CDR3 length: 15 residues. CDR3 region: CASSPGLAGKYEQYF. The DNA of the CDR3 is TGTGCCAGCAGTCCAGGACTAGCGGGGAAGTACGAGCAGTACTTC.

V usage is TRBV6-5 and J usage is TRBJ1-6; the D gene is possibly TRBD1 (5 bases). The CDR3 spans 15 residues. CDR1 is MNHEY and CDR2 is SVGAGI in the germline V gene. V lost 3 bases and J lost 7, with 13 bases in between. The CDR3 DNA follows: TGTGCCAGCAGTTATGGGGGACCGCAGAATTCACCCCTCCACTTT. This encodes CASSYGGPQNSPLHF.

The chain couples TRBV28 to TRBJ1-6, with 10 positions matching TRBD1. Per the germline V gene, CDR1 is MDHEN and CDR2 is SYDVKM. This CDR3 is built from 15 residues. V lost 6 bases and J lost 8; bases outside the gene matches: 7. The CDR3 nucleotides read TGTGCCAGCAGGCCCCCGGGACAGGGGTATTCACCCCTCCACTTT. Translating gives CASRPPGQGYSPLHF.

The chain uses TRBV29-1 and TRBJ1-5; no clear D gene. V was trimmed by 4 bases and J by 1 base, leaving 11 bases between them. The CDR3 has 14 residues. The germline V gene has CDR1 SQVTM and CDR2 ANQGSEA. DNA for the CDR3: TGCAGCGTTGTGGACGACCGGAGCAATCAGCCCCAGCATTTT. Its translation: CSVVDDRSNQPQHF.

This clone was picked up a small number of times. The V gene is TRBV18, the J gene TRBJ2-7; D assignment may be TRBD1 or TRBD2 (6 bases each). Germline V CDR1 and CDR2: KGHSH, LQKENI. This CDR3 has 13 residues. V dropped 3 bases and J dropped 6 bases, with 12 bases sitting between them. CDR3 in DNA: TGTGCCAGCTCACCCGTTGAGGGGGGCGAGCAGTACTTC. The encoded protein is CASSPVEGGEQYF.

The CDR3 is CASSFGTSGNNEQFF. For the CDR3, the DNA is TGCGCCAGCAGCTTCGGGACTAGCGGAAACAATGAGCAGTTCTTC. V gene TRBV5-1 combines with J gene TRBJ2-1, with 11 nucleotides matching TRBD2. The CDR3 is 15 amino acids. V trimming: 2 bases; J trimming: 5 bases; junction bases outside the gene matches: 3. Germline V lookup: CDR1 SGHRS, CDR2 YFSETQ.

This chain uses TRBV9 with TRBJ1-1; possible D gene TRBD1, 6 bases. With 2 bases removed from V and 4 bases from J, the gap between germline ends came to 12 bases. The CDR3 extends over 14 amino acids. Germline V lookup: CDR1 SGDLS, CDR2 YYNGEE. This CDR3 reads CASSVGGLSTEAFF. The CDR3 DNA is TGTGCCAGCAGCGTCGGGGGGCTGAGCACTGAAGCTTTCTTT.

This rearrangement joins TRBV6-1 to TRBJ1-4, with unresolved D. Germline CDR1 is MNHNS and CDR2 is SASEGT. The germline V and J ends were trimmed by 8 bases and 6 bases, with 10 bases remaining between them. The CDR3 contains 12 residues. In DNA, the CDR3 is TGTGCCAGCGGGTGGAAGGATGAAAAACTGTTTTTT. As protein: CASGWKDEKLFF.

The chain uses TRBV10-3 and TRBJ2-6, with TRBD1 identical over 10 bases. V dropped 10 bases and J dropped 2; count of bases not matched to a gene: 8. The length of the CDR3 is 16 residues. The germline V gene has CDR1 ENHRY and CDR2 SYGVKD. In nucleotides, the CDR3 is TGTGCCACCTCCGGGACAGGGGTGGCTGGGGCCAACGTCCTGACTTTC. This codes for CATSGTGVAGANVLTF.

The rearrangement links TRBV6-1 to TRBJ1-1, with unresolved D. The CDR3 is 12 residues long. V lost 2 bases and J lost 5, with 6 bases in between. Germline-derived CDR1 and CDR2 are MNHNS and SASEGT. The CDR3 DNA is TGTGCCAGCAGTGAAAGAGAGACTGAAGCTTTCTTT. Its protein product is CASSERETEAFF.

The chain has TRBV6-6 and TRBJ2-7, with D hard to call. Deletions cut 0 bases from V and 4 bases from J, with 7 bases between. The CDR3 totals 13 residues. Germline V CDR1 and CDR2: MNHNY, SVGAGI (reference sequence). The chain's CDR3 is CASSYSGWYEQYF. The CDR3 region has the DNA TGTGCCAGCAGTTACTCGGGATGGTACGAGCAGTACTTC.

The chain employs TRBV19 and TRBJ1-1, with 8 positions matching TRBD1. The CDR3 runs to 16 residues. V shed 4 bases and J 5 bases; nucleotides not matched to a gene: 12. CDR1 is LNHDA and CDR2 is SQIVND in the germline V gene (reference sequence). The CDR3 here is CASSTTFRGRWTEAFF. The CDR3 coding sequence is TGTGCCAGTAGTACAACTTTCAGGGGGCGATGGACTGAAGCTTTCTTT.

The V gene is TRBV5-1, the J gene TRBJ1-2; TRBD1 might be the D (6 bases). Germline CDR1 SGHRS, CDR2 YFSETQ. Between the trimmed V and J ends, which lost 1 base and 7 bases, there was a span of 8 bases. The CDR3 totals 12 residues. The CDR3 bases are TGCGCCAGCAGCTTGACAGGGTCTGGCTACACCTTC. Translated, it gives CASSLTGSGYTF.

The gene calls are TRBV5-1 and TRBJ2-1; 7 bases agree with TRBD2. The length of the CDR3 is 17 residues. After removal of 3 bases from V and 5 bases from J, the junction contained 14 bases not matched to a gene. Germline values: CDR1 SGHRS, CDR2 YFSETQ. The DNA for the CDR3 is TGCGCCAGCAGCTCGCAAATAGCGGGCGGTGCCAACAATGAGCAGTTCTTC. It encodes CASSSQIAGGANNEQFF.

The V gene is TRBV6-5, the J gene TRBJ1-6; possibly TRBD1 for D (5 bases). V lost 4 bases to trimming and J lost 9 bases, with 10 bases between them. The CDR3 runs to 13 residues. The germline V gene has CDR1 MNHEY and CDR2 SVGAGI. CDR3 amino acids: CASSSGGGSPLHF. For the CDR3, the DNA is TGTGCCAGCAGTTCCGGGGGGGGTTCACCCCTCCACTTT.

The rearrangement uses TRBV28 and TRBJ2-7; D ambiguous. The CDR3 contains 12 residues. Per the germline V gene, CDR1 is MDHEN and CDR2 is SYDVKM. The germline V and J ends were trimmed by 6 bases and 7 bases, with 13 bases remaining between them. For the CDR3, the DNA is TGTGCCAGCAGCACATCAATGGGGGAGCAGTACTTC. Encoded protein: CASSTSMGEQYF.

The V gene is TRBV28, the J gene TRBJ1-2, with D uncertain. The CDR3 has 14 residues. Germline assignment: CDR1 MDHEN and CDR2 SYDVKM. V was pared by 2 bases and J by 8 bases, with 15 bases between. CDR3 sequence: CASSLGIGLGGYTF. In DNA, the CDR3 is TGTGCCAGCAGTTTAGGAATTGGGTTGGGAGGCTACACCTTC.